This record covers a single TCR beta chain. TCRdb reprocessed the 5' RACE reads via MiXCR and lists one record per CDR3 protein. The sample lists about 360,000 distinct CDR3 sequences; approximately 22% were seen once. The V end lost 8 bases, the J end lost 7 bases, and 14 bases lay between the germline ends. The CDR3 length is 13 residues. Germline CDR1 reads MDHEN; CDR2 reads SYDVKM. This specimen comes from a study of CD8 T cells in ankylosing spondylitis. Sample: blood, either unsorted or a sorted T cell fraction (not recorded which). The J gene is TRBJ2-2, the V gene TRBV28; D gene uncertain. This TCR came from a male donor with ankylosing spondylitis or in good health (not recorded which). The CDR3 loop reads CASSHPPSGELFF. The DNA for the CDR3 is TGTGCCAGCTCCCACCCCCCTAGCGGGGAGCTGTTTTTT.